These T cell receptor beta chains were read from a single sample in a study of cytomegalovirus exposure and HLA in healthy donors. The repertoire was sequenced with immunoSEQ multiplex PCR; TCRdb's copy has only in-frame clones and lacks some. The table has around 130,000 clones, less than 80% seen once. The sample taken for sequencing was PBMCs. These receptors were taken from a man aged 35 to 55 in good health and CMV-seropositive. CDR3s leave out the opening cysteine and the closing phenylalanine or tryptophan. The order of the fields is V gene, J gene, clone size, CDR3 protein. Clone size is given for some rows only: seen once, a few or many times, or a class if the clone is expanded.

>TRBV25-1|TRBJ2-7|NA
ASSAGNNPYEQY
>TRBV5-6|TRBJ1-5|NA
ASSSGQVWGNQPQH
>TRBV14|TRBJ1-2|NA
ASSPQTHLSRGGYT
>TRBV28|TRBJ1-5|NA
ATGGRERLTNQPQH
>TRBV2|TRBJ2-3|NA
ASAGLSSSSY
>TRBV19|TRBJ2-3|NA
ASSPLSADTQY
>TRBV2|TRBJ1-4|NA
ASSPTGVGEKLF
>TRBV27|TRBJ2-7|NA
ASSLMGRGAYEQY
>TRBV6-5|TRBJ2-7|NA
ASSSPGQGVYEQY
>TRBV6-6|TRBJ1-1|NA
ASTSGGPNTEAF
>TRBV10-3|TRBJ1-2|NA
AISDPTRTPNYGYT
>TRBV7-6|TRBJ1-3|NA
ASSLGSGAGNTIY
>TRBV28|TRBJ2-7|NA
ASSFQGAYEQY
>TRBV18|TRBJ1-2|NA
ASSPPSIAHYGYT
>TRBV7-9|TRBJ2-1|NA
ASSLVGAGFQF
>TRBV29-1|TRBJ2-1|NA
SVEGTGTGPYNEQF
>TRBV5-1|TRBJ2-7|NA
ASSLRSLNEQY
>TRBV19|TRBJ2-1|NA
ASSAERGTYNEQF
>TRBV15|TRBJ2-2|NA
ATSRGPGTSGSNLDTGELF
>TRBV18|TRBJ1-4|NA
ASSPRGKDNEKLF
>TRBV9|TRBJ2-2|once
ASSVALGFTGGAGPITGELF
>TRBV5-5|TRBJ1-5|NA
ASSFRGPNQPQH
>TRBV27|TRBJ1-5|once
ASRIQGGGQPQH
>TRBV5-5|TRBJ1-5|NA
ASSPTGNSNQPQH
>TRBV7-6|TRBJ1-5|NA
ASSLASSNQPQH
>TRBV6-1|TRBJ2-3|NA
ASSASPPDTQY
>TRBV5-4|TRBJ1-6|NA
ASSPTGGTHNSPLH
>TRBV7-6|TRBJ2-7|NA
ASSLRGGDEF
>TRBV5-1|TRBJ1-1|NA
ASSMGQDRVTEAF
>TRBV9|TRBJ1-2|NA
ASSAKAYGYT
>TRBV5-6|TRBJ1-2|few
ASSRDRDGYGYT
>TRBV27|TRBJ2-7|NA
ASSRGTSVSLYEQY
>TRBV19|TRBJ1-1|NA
ASRTQGNTEAF
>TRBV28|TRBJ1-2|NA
ASSFVNRADLGYT
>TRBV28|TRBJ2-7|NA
ASTPERGWTYYEQY
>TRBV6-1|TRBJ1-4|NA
ASSEARRINEKLF
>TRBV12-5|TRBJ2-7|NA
ASGWVSEQY
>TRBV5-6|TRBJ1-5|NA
ASGSGSYQPQH
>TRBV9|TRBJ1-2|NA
ASSVSINYGYT
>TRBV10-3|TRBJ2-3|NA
AISELAGYTDTQY
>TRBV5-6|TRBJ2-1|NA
ASSQFSGFRRFEQF
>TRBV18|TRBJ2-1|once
ASSPTSGRARGPNEQF
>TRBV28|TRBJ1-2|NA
ASSVRDRGNYGYT
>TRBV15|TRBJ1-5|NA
ATSRGGRSNQPQH
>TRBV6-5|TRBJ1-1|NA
ATGNTEAF
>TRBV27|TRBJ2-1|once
ASSLKGFYNEQF
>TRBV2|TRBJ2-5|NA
ASGGLAAQETQY
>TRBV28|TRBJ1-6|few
ASSSGLLSSYNSPLH
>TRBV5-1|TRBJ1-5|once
ASSEGGANQPQH
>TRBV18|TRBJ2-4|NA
ASLQGGDKNIQY
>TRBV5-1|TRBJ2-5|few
ASSSQGDREETQY
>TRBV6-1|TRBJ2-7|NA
ASSEGGGGYYEQY
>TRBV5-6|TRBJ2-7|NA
ASSWTGAYEQY
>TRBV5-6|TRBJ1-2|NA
ASSMGGQHYGYT
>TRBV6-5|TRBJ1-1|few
ASGQGRRTEAF
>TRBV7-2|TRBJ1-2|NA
ASSFMTGRYGYT
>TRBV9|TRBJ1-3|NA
ASSTGTYGNTIY
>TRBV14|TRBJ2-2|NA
ASSQGAENTGELF
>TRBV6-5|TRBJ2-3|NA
ASSYVGQGRTDTQY